A selection of T cell receptor beta chains follows, all from one sample in a study of regulatory T cells in long-lasting Graves disease. TCRdb reanalysed the multiplex PCR reads using MiXCR and keeps one entry per CDR3 protein. Of 600,000 to 850,000 distinct CDR3 sequences listed, about 32% are singletons. The sample was peripheral blood mononuclear cells (PBMCs), taken when the disease was refractory, from a patient treated with antithyroid drugs. The receptors derive from a female donor with Graves disease. Both conserved end residues are part of each CDR3. A D gene is named only where the DNA matches it firmly. Only part of the rows carry a size: once, few, many, or a class if the clone is expanded.

v_call,j_call,cdr3_length,d_call,clone_size,cdr3_nt,cdr3_aa
TRBV18,TRBJ1-6,13,TRBD1,-,TGTGCCAGCTCACCGGACAGGGCCTCACCCCTCCACTTT,CASSPDRASPLHF
TRBV20-1,TRBJ2-2,16,TRBD2,-,TGCAGTGCTAGTTTGTTTGCGGGAGGGCAAAGCGGGGAGCTGTTTTTT,CSASLFAGGQSGELFF
TRBV28,TRBJ1-2,13,-,many,TGTGCCAGCAGTTTATTGGGGATTTATGGCTACACCTTC,CASSLLGIYGYTF
TRBV15,TRBJ2-5,17,TRBD2,-,TGTGCCACCAGCAGGGACCCGACTAGCGGTCTGTGGGGGACCCAGTACTTC,CATSRDPTSGLWGTQYF
TRBV20-1,TRBJ2-7,17,-,-,TGCAGTGCTAGTCCCCGACAGAGCCAAAAAGACGGCTACGAGCAGTACTTC,CSASPRQSQKDGYEQYF
TRBV12-3/TRBV12-4,TRBJ2-7,14,TRBD2,few,TGTGCCAGCGGAAAACTAGCGCGGGATTACGAGCAGTACTTC,CASGKLARDYEQYF
TRBV29-1,TRBJ1-2,12,-,-,TGCAGCGTTGCCCCGGGAGACTATGGCTACACCTTC,CSVAPGDYGYTF
TRBV28,TRBJ1-5,10,-,many,TGTGCCAGCGGGCCGACGCCCCAGCATTTT,CASGPTPQHF
TRBV7-2,TRBJ2-5,13,-,-,TGTGCCAGCAGCCCAGGGATCGGGAAGACCCAGTACTTC,CASSPGIGKTQYF
TRBV5-1,TRBJ2-7,17,TRBD2,-,TGTGCCAGCAGCGGAACCCTACTAGCGGGGGTTTCCTACGAGCAGTACTTC,CASSGTLLAGVSYEQYF
TRBV12-3/TRBV12-4,TRBJ1-1,15,-,many,TGTGCCAGCACCAGGGACCCAACCATGAACACTGAAGCTTTCTTT,CASTRDPTMNTEAFF
TRBV9,TRBJ1-1,15,TRBD1,-,TGTGCCAGCAGCGTCCGGGACAGTCTGAACACTGAAGCTTTCTTT,CASSVRDSLNTEAFF
TRBV30,TRBJ1-5,14,TRBD1,-,TGTGCCTGGAGTGTGGGACAGGAGAATCAGCCCCAGCATTTT,CAWSVGQENQPQHF
TRBV11-2,TRBJ1-3,13,-,few,TGTGCCAGCAGCATACCCGAAGGAAACACCATATATTTT,CASSIPEGNTIYF
TRBV11-3,TRBJ1-1,12,-,many,TGTGCCAGCAGCTTGGACAACACTGAAGCTTTCTTT,CASSLDNTEAFF
TRBV6-1,TRBJ1-5,12,-,-,TGTGCCAGCAGGGACAGTCTTCAGCCCCAGCATTTT,CASRDSLQPQHF
TRBV6-2/TRBV6-3,TRBJ1-2,14,TRBD1,many,TGTGCCAGCAGTTATCGACAGGGCAACTATGGCTACACCTTC,CASSYRQGNYGYTF
TRBV9,TRBJ1-1,14,-,few,TGTGCCAGCAGCGTAGGGTCAGTGAACACTGAAGCTTTCTTT,CASSVGSVNTEAFF
TRBV30,TRBJ2-5,13,TRBD1,-,TGTGCCTTGGACAGGGTGAGGCAAGAGACCCAGTACTTC,CALDRVRQETQYF
TRBV9,TRBJ1-5,15,-,-,TGTGCCAGCAGCCCATTAGGGGCGAGCAATCAGCCCCAGCATTTT,CASSPLGASNQPQHF
TRBV28,TRBJ1-6,14,TRBD1,-,TGTGCCAGCAGCCCTGACAGGGACGCTTCACCCCTCCACTTT,CASSPDRDASPLHF
TRBV11-2,TRBJ2-1,13,-,few,TGTGCCAGCAGCAGACCCGGGTACAATGAGCAGTTCTTC,CASSRPGYNEQFF
TRBV20-1,TRBJ1-6,14,-,-,TGCAGTGCTAGACTGACAGCTCTTAATTCACCCCTCCACTTT,CSARLTALNSPLHF
TRBV11-2,TRBJ2-1,17,-,-,TGTGCCAGCACTACCCCCAAGGGCCCAAAGACCTACAATGAGCAGTTCTTC,CASTTPKGPKTYNEQFF
TRBV11-2,TRBJ1-6,19,TRBD1,few,TGTGCCAGCAGCTTAGTGGGACAGGGGACTTCCTCCTATAATTCACCCCTCCACTTT,CASSLVGQGTSSYNSPLHF
TRBV13,TRBJ1-4,17,TRBD1,-,TGTGCTGCCAACAAGCCCGCGTCGGACAGGGTGAATGAAAAACTGTTTTTT,CAANKPASDRVNEKLFF
TRBV5-1,TRBJ1-3,15,-,-,TGCGCCAGCAGCTTGGAAGGAAACTCTGGAAACACCATATATTTT,CASSLEGNSGNTIYF